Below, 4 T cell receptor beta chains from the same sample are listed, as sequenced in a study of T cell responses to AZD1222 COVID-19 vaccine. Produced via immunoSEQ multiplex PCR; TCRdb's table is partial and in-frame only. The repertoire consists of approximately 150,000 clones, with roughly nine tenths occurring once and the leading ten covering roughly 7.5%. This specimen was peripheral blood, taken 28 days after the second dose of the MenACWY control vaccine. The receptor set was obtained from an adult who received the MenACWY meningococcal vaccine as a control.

CDR3 bases: TGCGCCAGCAGTATAAGCCTCGGGCAGCCCCAGCATTTT. It specifies CASSISLGQPQHF. The V gene is TRBV10-2, the J gene TRBJ1-5; D is uncertain. The CDR3 extends over 13 amino acids. The germline CDR1 and CDR2 sequences are WSHSY and SAAADI. Trimming removed 5 bases at V and 7 bases at J, with 12 bases between.

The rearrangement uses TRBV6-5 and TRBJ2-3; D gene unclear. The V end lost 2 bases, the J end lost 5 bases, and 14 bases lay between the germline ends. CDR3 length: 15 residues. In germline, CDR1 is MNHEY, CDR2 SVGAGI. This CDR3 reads CASSYATAGVDTQYF. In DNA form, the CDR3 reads TGTGCCAGCAGTTACGCGACCGCTGGGGTAGATACGCAGTATTTT.

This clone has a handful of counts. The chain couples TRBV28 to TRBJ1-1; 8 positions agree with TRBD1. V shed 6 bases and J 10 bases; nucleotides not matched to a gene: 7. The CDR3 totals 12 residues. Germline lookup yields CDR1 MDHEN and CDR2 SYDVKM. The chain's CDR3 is CASSHQGAVAFF. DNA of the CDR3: TGTGCCAGCAGCCACCAGGGGGCGGTAGCTTTCTTT.

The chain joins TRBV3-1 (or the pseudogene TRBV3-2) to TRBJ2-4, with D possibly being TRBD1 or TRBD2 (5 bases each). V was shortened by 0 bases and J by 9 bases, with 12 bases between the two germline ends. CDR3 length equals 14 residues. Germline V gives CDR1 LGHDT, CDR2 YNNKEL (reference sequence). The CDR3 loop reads CASSQDPGTGIQYF. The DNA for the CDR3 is TGTGCCAGCAGCCAAGATCCGGGAACAGGCATTCAGTACTTC.